Included here is one T cell receptor beta chain sequence, with context. The method was immunoSEQ multiplex PCR; TCRdb's version includes in-frame clones alone and lacks a portion of them. Of 140,000 to 150,000 clones listed, approximately 81% are singletons. In germline, CDR1 is GTSNPN, CDR2 SVGIG (reference sequence). The trim removed 2 bases at V and 9 bases at J, leaving 7 bases unmatched. This CDR3 spans 14 amino acids. The data originate from a study of blood T cell repertoires in COVID-19. The specimen was peripheral blood. The receptor's source is a human donor in a cohort sampled during active COVID-19. The genes are TRBV30 and TRBJ1-6; TRBD1 agrees at 7 bases. This chain's CDR3 is CAWSQQGFSSPLHF. The CDR3 bases are TGTGCCTGGAGTCAACAGGGGTTTAGTTCACCCCTCCACTTT.